This section outlines one T cell receptor beta chain sequence together with its context. TCRdb's copy holds only in-frame clones and misses some; the assay was immunoSEQ multiplex PCR. The sample has several thousand clones; more than 60% are singletons. The data belong to a study of chemoradiotherapy in HPV16-positive cancers. This CDR3 is built from 16 residues. Germline lookup yields CDR1 MNHEY and CDR2 SVGAGI. Germline trimming cut 0 bases from V and 5 bases from J; bases unmatched to any gene: 6. The clonotype comes from a human donor with HPV-associated anogenital cancer. This chain links TRBV6-5 with TRBJ2-2, with 7 bases fitting TRBD1. The sequences come from tumor tissue, collected from a patient who underwent chemoradiotherapy. The CDR3 here is CASSYSSRGRTGELFF. CDR3 DNA: TGTGCCAGCAGTTACTCGAGTAGGGGGCGTACCGGGGAGCTGTTTTTT.